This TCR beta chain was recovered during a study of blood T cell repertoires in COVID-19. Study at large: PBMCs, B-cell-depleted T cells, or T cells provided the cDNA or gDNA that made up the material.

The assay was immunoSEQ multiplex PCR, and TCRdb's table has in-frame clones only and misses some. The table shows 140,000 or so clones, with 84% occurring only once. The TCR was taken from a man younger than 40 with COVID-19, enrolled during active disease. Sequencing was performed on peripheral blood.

The CDR3, as DNA: TGTGCCAGCAGCTTATCGAGGAGCTCCTACAATGAGCAGTTCTTC. It yields the protein CASSLSRSSYNEQFF. The chain combines TRBV11-1 with TRBJ2-1; D remains unclear. Trimming shortened V by 2 bases and J by 0 bases, and 8 bases separated the two germline ends. The CDR3 totals 15 residues. Germline-derived CDR1 and CDR2 are SGHAT and FQDESV (reference sequence).